These 20 T cell receptor beta chains were all obtained from the same sample, sequenced in a study of T cells in Graves' hyperthyroidism and ophthalmopathy. Researchers took RNA transcripts and amplified the TCR beta CDR3 regions from them. The study used the HTBI primer set for a first-round RT-PCR of the TCR CDR3. TCRdb redid the calling of the multiplex PCR reads with MiXCR, one entry per CDR3 protein. This sample yields about 210,000 distinct CDR3 sequences, of which about a sixth are seen a single time; 50% belongs to the top ten. The sequencing input was blood. These receptors all stem from a man over 45 with Graves' hyperthyroidism.

This clonotype was observed many times. This chain uses TRBV6-1 with TRBJ1-1; D not certain. The V end lost 0 bases, the J end lost 10 bases, and 9 bases lay between the germline ends. The CDR3 is made up of 12 amino acids. Germline values: CDR1 MNHNS, CDR2 SASEGT. The CDR3 loop is CASSEARTRAFF. CDR3 nucleotides: TGTGCCAGCAGTGAAGCCCGGACCAGAGCTTTCTTT.

The chain has TRBV5-1 and TRBJ2-5; 15 nucleotides line up with TRBD2. Losses at the gene ends were 0 bases for V and 5 bases for J; bases not matched to a gene: 11. There are 19 residues in the CDR3. CDR1 SGHRS and CDR2 YFSETQ come from the germline V gene. The CDR3 spells CASSLAPWTSGRAGETQYF. DNA of the CDR3: TGCGCCAGCAGCTTGGCCCCCTGGACTAGCGGGAGGGCCGGGGAGACCCAGTACTTC.

This clonotype occurred many times. The CDR3 DNA reads as TGTGCCAGCAGCCTCTTCCCCGGACTAGCGGGAGGGCTACTCGGAGAGACCCAGTACTTC. Its translation is CASSLFPGLAGGLLGETQYF. This chain uses TRBV7-9 with TRBJ2-5; 15 positions agree with TRBD2. Germline V gene data show CDR1 as SEHNR and CDR2 as FQNEAQ (reference sequence). CDR3 length: 20 residues. V was pared by 5 bases and J by 4 bases, with 17 bases of the junction left unmatched.

This clonotype was seen only a few times. This chain uses TRBV19 with TRBJ1-5, with D possibly TRBD1 on 6 matching bases. The CDR3 runs to 14 residues. The V gene's germline CDR1 is LNHDA and CDR2 SQIVND (reference sequence). The V end lost 8 bases, the J end lost 4 bases, and 15 bases lay between the germline ends. CDR3 amino acids: CASDTGLINQPQHF. The CDR3 DNA follows: TGTGCCAGTGACACAGGGCTGATAAATCAGCCCCAGCATTTT.

The chain employs TRBV5-1 and TRBJ2-7; the D call may be TRBD1 or TRBD2 (5 bases each). The germline V and J ends were trimmed by 6 bases and 5 bases, with 15 bases remaining between them. The CDR3 covers 13 residues. Looked up from germline, CDR1 is SGHRS and CDR2 is YFSETQ. The CDR3 spells CASTVERGNEQYF. The CDR3 DNA is TGCGCCAGCACGGTCGAGAGGGGCAACGAGCAGTACTTC.

This clonotype was observed at least ten times. This sequence joins TRBV3-1 and TRBJ1-2; no clear D gene. The CDR3 has 14 residues. Looked up from germline, CDR1 is LGHDT and CDR2 is YNNKEL (reference sequence). The V end was cut by 1 base, the J end by 1 base, with 7 bases between. CDR3 residues: CASSQALVNYGYTF. The CDR3 nucleotides are TGTGCCAGCAGCCAAGCTCTGGTTAACTATGGCTACACCTTC.

Ten or more counts support this clonotype. The rearrangement links TRBV28 to TRBJ2-7, with D uncertain. V was cut by 5 bases and J by 3 bases, with 11 bases left in between. The length of the CDR3 is 13 residues. Germline V gene data show CDR1 as MDHEN and CDR2 as SYDVKM. For the CDR3, the DNA is TGTGCCAGCAGTCCCTCGGACCTCTACGAGCAGTACTTC. Protein: CASSPSDLYEQYF.

This clonotype was seen at least ten times. The rearrangement links TRBV7-2 to TRBJ2-1; D perhaps matches TRBD2 (6 bases). Trimming took off 5 bases at V and 8 bases at J, with 16 bases between the two ends. CDR3 length: 14 amino acids. Germline CDR1 reads SGHTA; CDR2 reads FQGNSA. The CDR3 reads CASSPGGGFYEQFF. CDR3 nucleotide sequence: TGTGCCAGCAGCCCTGGTGGAGGGTTCTATGAGCAGTTCTTC.

The CDR3 DNA follows: TGTGCCTGGAGTGATCTGGGGTTCGGAAACACCATATATTTT. Protein sequence: CAWSDLGFGNTIYF. The chain joins TRBV30 to TRBJ1-3; no firm D call. CDR1 and CDR2 (germline): GTSNPN, SVGIG (reference sequence). V was pared by 1 base and J by 4 bases, with 11 bases between. The CDR3 contains 14 residues. The full variable domain, completed using reference TRBV30 and TRBJ1-3, is SQTIHQWPATLVQPVGSPLSLECTVEGTSNPNLYWYRQAAGRGLQLLFYSVGIGQISSEVPQNLSASRPQDRQFILSSKKLLLSDSGFYLCAWSDLGFGNTIYFGEGSWLTVV.

About this clonotype: A much bigger clone sits one base away, suggesting this may be a read error. J is TRBJ2-7 and V is TRBV9; D not resolved. Germline V gene data show CDR1 as SGDLS and CDR2 as YYNGEE. This CDR3 region has 14 residues. Trimming left V 4 bases short and J 2 bases short, with 13 bases between. CDR3: CASSPAVVPYEQYF. CDR3 coding DNA: TGTGCCAGCAGCCCAGCTGTAGTTCCCTACGAGCAGTACTTC.

The table lists this clonotype with a few counts. V usage is TRBV15 and J usage is TRBJ2-1; 10 bases map to TRBD2. CDR3 length: 16 residues. The trim removed 9 bases at V and 3 bases at J, leaving 11 bases unmatched. Germline-derived CDR1 and CDR2 are LNHNV and YYDKDF (reference sequence). CDR3: CATTGAGGPIYNEQFF. The CDR3 nucleotides read TGTGCCACGACCGGAGCGGGAGGGCCGATCTACAATGAGCAGTTCTTC.

This chain joins TRBV5-1 and TRBJ1-3, with a tentative D call TRBD1 (5 bases). CDR1 SGHRS and CDR2 YFSETQ come from the germline V gene. V lost 4 bases and J 4 bases, leaving 9 bases between the germline ends. CDR3 length equals 13 residues. CDR3 in amino acids: CASSPGTGNTIYF. The CDR3 nucleotides are TGCGCCAGCAGCCCGGGGACGGGAAACACCATATATTTT.

This clonotype was detected ten times or more. V gene TRBV11-2 combines with J gene TRBJ2-7; TRBD1 agrees at 9 bases. CDR1 SGHAT and CDR2 FQNNGV come from the germline V gene. CDR3 size: 15 residues. The trim removed 1 base at V and 3 bases at J, leaving 4 bases unmatched. CDR3 nucleotides: TGTGCCAGCAGCTTAGGACAGGGGGAAATCTACGAGCAGTACTTC. This encodes CASSLGQGEIYEQYF.

The V call is TRBV11-3, the J call TRBJ2-4; no firm D call. Between the trimmed V and J ends, which lost 6 bases and 6 bases, there was a span of 12 bases. Per germline, CDR1 SGHNT and CDR2 YENEEA. The CDR3 is made up of 13 amino acids. CDR3: CASSGNLRNIQYF. The CDR3 nucleotides read TGTGCCAGCAGTGGGAATTTACGAAACATTCAGTACTTC.

In the case of this clonotype: A single base separates this from a much larger clone, so it may be a read error. V gene TRBV18 combines with J gene TRBJ2-7, with a weak D call TRBD2 (6 bases). The CDR3 covers 14 residues. Germline CDR1 and CDR2: KGHSH and LQKENI. For the CDR3, the DNA is TGTGACAGCTCACAAACTAGCAAAGAATACGAGCAGTACTTC. Protein product: CDSSQTSKEYEQYF.

This rearrangement joins TRBV7-8 to TRBJ2-7; TRBD1 agrees at 7 bases. The CDR3 totals 15 residues. The germline V gene encodes CDR1 SGHVS and CDR2 FQNEAQ. Trimming at V came to 0 bases and at J to 3 bases, leaving 5 bases not matched to a gene. The DNA for the CDR3 is TGTGCCAGCAGCTTAGCCCCGGGACAGAACTACGAGCAGTACTTC. Translation: CASSLAPGQNYEQYF. The full variable domain, its missing parts supplied by reference TRBV7-8 and TRBJ2-7, is GAGVSQSPRYKVAKRGQDVALRCDPISGHVSLFWYQQALGQGPEFLTYFQNEAQLDKSGLPSDRFFAERPEGSVSTLKIQRTQQEDSAVYLCASSLAPGQNYEQYFGPGTRLTVT.

Ten or more counts support this clonotype. This chain links TRBV18 with TRBJ2-7; D may match TRBD1 or TRBD2 (5 bases each). The CDR3 has 14 residues. Looked up from germline, CDR1 is KGHSH and CDR2 is LQKENI. V was clipped by 5 bases and J by 2 bases, with 13 bases between them. CDR3 sequence reads: CASSSRRDAYEQYF. CDR3 in DNA: TGTGCCAGCTCATCCCGCCGGGACGCCTACGAGCAGTACTTC.

A word on this clonotype: Being one base from a much bigger clone, this may be a read error. The chain recombines TRBV11-2 with TRBJ2-3; 11 bases line up with TRBD2. The CDR3 runs 17 residues. Germline V gene data show CDR1 as SGHAT and CDR2 as FQNNGV. Here the CDR3 DNA reads TGTGCTAGCAGCTTAGTTGCTAGCGGGAGGATCGCAGATACGCAGTATTTT. Protein: CASSLVASGRIADTQYF.

The rearrangement joins TRBV27 to TRBJ2-1; TRBD1 matches 8 bases. Trimming at V came to 6 bases and at J to 3 bases, leaving 4 bases not matched to a gene. CDR1 and CDR2 (germline): MNHEY, SMNVEV (reference sequence). This CDR3 is built from 14 residues. The DNA of the CDR3 is TGTGCCAGCAGGGACAGGGAGATCTACAATGAGCAGTTCTTC. It is translated as CASRDREIYNEQFF.

Relative to its sample, this clonotype is medium-sized (0.01 to 0.1%). The J gene is TRBJ1-1, the V gene TRBV28; 8 nucleotides line up with TRBD1. CDR3 length equals 15 residues. With 5 bases clipped from V and 6 bases from J, the junction kept 11 bases outside the gene matches. CDR1 is MDHEN and CDR2 is SYDVKM in the germline V gene. DNA of the CDR3: TGTGCCAGCAGTGGGACAGTTGACAGGGGACCTGAAGCTTTCTTT. This codes for CASSGTVDRGPEAFF.